This T cell receptor beta chain comes out of a study of blood T cell repertoires in COVID-19. Overall study: Samples representing acute and convalescent COVID-19 were sourced from the United States, Italy and Spain.

The CDR3 consists of 15 residues. V was clipped by 3 bases and J by 0 bases, with 6 bases between them. Germline CDR1 is LNHDA and CDR2 is SQIVND (reference sequence). As handled by the study authors: Nucleated cell counts were estimated from reference gene primer amplification. The assay was immunoSEQ multiplex PCR, and TCRdb's table has in-frame clones only and misses some. V, J and clone size derive from that table, while D and trimming were established from the DNA sequence. Of about 260,000 clones in the sample, 80% to 95% were seen once. Followed over time, Seattle patients had been enrolled while infection was active.

Sequences were obtained from peripheral blood. V gene TRBV19 combines with J gene TRBJ2-6; no clear D gene. The source of this sequence is a person aged 18 to 30 with COVID-19, enrolled during active disease. Here the CDR3 DNA reads TGTGCCAGTAGTATGTCGAGCTCTGGGGCCAACGTCCTGACTTTC. Its protein is CASSMSSSGANVLTF.